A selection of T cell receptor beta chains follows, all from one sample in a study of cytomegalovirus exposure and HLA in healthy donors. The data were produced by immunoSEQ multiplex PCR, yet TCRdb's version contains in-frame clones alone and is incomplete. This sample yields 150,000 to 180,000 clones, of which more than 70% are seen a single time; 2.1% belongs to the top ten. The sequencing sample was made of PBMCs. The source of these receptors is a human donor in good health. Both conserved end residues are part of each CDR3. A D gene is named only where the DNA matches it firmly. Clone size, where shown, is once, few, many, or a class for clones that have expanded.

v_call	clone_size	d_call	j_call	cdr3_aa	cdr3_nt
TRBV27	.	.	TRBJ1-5	CASSPGYNQPQHF	TGTGCCAGCAGCCCGGGTTACAATCAGCCCCAGCATTTT
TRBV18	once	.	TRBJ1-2	CASSPSDTPGGYTF	TGTGCCAGCTCACCATCGGACACACCCGGCGGCTACACCTTC
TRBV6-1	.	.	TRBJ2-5	CASSAPGGRSGSQYF	TGTGCCAGCAGTGCCCCAGGCGGAAGGTCGGGGTCCCAGTACTTC
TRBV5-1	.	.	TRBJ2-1	CASSSLMDSRLSSGYNEQFF	TGCGCCAGCAGCTCCTTAATGGACAGTAGACTATCTAGCGGCTACAATGAGCAGTTCTTC
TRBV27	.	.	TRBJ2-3	CASSLQGVRATDTQYF	TGTGCCAGCAGTCTACAGGGCGTCAGGGCCACAGATACGCAGTATTTT
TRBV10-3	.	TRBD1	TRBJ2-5	CAISEGQGETQYF	TGTGCCATCAGTGAGGGACAGGGAGAGACCCAGTACTTC
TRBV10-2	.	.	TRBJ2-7	CASSEVRLLSYEQYF	TGCGCCAGCAGTGAGGTCAGGTTACTCTCCTACGAGCAGTACTTC
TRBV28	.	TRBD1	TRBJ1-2	CASSSGTDQSTF	TGTGCCAGCAGTTCTGGGACAGACCAATCCACCTTC
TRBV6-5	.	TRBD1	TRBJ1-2	CASSFGTGGNYGYTF	TGTGCCAGCAGTTTTGGGACAGGGGGCAACTATGGCTACACCTTC
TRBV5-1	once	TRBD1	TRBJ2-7	CASSLSDRGHLLGYEQYF	TGCGCCAGCAGCCTCTCGGACAGGGGGCACCTGCTAGGCTACGAGCAGTACTTC
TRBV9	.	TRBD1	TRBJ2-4	CASSPQGLTKNIQYF	TGTGCCAGCAGCCCACAGGGGTTGACCAAAAACATTCAGTACTTC
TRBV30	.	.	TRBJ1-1	CAWSVISNTEAFF	TGTGCCTGGAGTGTAATCTCGAACACTGAAGCTTTCTTT
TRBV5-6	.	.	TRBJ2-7	CASSLSTGTYEQYF	TGTGCCAGCAGCTTGTCGACAGGTACCTACGAGCAGTACTTC
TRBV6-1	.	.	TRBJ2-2	CASSEQRGELFF	TGTGCCAGCAGTGAACAGAGGGGGGAGCTGTTTTTT
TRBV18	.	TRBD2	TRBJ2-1	CASSPLAGVVYNEQFF	TGTGCCAGCTCGCCCTTAGCGGGAGTGGTCTACAATGAGCAGTTCTTC
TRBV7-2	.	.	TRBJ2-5	CASSLFGEETQYF	TGTGCCAGCAGCTTATTCGGGGAAGAGACCCAGTACTTC
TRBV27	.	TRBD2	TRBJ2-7	CASSLSRAGLAGGKSYEQYF	TGTGCCAGCAGTTTATCGAGGGCGGGACTAGCGGGAGGGAAATCCTACGAGCAGTACTTC
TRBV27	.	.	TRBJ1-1	CASSWAGNTEAFF	TGTGCCAGCAGTTGGGCGGGGAACACTGAAGCTTTCTTT
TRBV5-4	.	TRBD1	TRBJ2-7	CASSLRRTGENDEQYF	TGTGCCAGCAGCTTAAGAAGGACAGGGGAGAATGACGAGCAGTACTTC
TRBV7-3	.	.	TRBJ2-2	CASSLTQSLRGNTGELFF	TGTGCCAGCAGCTTAACCCAATCCCTCAGGGGGAACACCGGGGAGCTGTTTTTT
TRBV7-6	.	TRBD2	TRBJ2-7	CASSQRERYEQYF	TGTGCCAGCAGCCAGCGGGAGAGGTACGAGCAGTACTTC
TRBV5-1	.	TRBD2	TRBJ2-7	CASSLQVSAAGGPGEQYF	TGCGCCAGCAGCCTCCAAGTATCCGCAGCGGGAGGGCCAGGTGAGCAGTACTTC
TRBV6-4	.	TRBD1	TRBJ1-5	CASSDSWDREQYSNQPQHF	TGTGCCAGCAGTGACTCTTGGGACAGGGAACAGTATAGCAATCAGCCCCAGCATTTT
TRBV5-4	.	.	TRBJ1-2	CASSPGGGLYGYTF	TGTGCCAGCAGCCCCGGGGGAGGGCTCTATGGCTACACCTTC
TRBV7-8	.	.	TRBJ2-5	CASSPFIETQYF	TGTGCCAGCAGCCCGTTTATAGAGACCCAGTACTTC
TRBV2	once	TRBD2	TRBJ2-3	CASTPGLAGFADTQYF	TGTGCCAGCACACCGGGACTAGCAGGTTTTGCTGATACGCAGTATTTT
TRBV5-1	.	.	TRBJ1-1	CASSPGGVMNTEAFF	TGCGCCAGCAGCCCTGGAGGGGTGATGAACACTGAAGCTTTCTTT
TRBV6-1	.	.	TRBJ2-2	CASVNNGGGELFF	TGTGCCAGCGTCAATAACGGGGGCGGGGAGCTGTTTTTT
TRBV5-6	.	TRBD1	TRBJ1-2	CASSAYRDRGPFNYGYTF	TGTGCCAGCAGTGCATACCGGGACAGGGGCCCCTTTAACTATGGCTACACCTTC
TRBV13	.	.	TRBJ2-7	CASSGGGSHEQYF	TGTGCCAGCAGTGGGGGCGGGAGCCACGAGCAGTACTTC
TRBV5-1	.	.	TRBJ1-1	CASSLDSPGGTEAFF	TGCGCCAGCAGCTTGGACAGCCCCGGAGGCACTGAAGCTTTCTTT
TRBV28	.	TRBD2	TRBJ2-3	CASGLAGVSRDTQYF	TGTGCCAGCGGACTAGCGGGAGTCTCCAGGGATACGCAGTATTTT
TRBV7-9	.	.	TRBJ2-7	CASSLASGFYEQYF	TGTGCCAGCAGCTTAGCGTCCGGGTTCTACGAGCAGTACTTC